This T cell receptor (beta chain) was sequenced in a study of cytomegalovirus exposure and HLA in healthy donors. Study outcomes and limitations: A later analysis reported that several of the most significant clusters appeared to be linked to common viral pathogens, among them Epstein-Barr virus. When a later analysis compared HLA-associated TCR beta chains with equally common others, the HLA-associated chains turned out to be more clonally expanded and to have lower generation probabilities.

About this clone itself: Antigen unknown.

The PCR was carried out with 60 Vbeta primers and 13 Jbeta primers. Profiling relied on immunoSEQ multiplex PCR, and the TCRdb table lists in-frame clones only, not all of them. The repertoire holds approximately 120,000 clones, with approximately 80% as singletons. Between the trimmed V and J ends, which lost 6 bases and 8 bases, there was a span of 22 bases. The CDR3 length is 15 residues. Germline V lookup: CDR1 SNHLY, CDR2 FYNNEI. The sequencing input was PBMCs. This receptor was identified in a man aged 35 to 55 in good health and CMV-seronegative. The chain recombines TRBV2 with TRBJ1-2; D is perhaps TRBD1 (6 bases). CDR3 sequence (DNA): TGTGCCAGCAGGCGGGCTGAACAGGGTACGGGAGGCTACACCTTC. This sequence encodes CASRRAEQGTGGYTF.